This TCR beta chain was identified during a study of tumor and adjacent non-tumor tissue in lung cancer. Study background: The cohort had 12 to 13 adenocarcinoma, a couple of squamous cell and 1 small cell patients. Approximately 4.2 million productive TCRbeta reads were obtained per sample on average.

The template was RNA from unsorted bulk tissue. Study-level points and caveats: TCR diversity was significantly greater in tumor than normal lung tissue. Tumor repertoires had a smaller top 100 clone share than normal lung.

Germline lookup yields CDR1 DFQATT and CDR2 SNEGSKA (reference sequence). V shed 2 bases and J shed 0 bases, with 6 bases lying between them. The CDR3 loop spans 13 amino acids. The library came from three nested PCR rounds adapted from ARM-PCR protocols. Each CDR3 protein gets one entry after TCRdb re-called the multiplex PCR reads with MiXCR. The table records 95,000 to 150,000 distinct CDR3 sequences, 66% of them present only once. Note on this clonotype: Antigen: not known.

This chain joins TRBV20-1 and TRBJ2-3; the D is unclear. The sequence was obtained from a man in his thirties or forties with non-small cell lung cancer. Sequencing used lung tumor tissue. For the CDR3, the DNA is TGCAGTGCTAGACTAGATAGCACAGATACGCAGTATTTT. Its protein is CSARLDSTDTQYF.